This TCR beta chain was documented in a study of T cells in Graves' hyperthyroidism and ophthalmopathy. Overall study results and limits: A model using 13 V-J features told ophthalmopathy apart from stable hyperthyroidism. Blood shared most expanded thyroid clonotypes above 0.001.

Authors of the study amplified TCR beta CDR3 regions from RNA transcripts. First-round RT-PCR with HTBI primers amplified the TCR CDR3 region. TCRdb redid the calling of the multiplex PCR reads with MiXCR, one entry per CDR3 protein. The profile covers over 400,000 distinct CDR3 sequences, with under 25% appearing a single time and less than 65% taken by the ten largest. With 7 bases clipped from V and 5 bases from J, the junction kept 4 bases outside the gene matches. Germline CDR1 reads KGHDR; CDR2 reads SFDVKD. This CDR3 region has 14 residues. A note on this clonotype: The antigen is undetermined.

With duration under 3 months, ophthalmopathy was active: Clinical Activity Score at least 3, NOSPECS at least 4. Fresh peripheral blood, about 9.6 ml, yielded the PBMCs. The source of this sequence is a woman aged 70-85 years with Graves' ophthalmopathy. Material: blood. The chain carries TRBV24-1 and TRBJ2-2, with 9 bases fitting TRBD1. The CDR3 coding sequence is TGTGCCACCAGAGCGACAGGGGGAACCGGGGAGCTGTTTTTT. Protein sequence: CATRATGGTGELFF.